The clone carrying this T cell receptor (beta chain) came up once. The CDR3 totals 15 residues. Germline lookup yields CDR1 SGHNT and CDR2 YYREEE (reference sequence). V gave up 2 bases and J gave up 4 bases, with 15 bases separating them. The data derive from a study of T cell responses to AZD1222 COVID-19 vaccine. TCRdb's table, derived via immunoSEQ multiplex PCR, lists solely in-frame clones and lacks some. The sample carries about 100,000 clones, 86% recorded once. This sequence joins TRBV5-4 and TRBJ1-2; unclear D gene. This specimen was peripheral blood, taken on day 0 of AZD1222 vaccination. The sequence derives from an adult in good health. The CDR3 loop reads CASSLFTKPSYGYTF. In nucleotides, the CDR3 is TGTGCCAGCAGCTTATTTACGAAGCCCAGCTATGGCTACACCTTC.